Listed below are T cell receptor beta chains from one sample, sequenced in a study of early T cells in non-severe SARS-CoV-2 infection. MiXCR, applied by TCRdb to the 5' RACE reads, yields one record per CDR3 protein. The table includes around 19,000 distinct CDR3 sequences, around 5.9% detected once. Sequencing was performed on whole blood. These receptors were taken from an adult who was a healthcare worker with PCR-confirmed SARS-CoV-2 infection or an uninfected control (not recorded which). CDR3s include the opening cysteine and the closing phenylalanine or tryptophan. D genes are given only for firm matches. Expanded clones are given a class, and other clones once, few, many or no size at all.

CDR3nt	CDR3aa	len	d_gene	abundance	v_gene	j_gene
TGTGCCAGCAGTTTCTGGCGCCTCTCCGGAGAAGAGACCCAGTACTTC	CASSFWRLSGEETQYF	16	NA	many	TRBV7-8	TRBJ2-5
TGCAGTGCTAGACTAGCGGGACGAGAGACCCAGTACTTC	CSARLAGRETQYF	13	TRBD2	medium-sized	TRBV20-1	TRBJ2-5
TGTGCCAGCAGTTTATCAGGGGACAGGGGATACGAGCAGTACTTC	CASSLSGDRGYEQYF	15	TRBD1	many	TRBV27	TRBJ2-7
TGTGCCACCAGTGACGCTTCAGGGGGCAATGAGCAGTTCTTC	CATSDASGGNEQFF	14	TRBD1	many	TRBV24-1	TRBJ2-1
TGTGCCAGCAGCTTAGAGACTGAATACTCCTACGAGCAGTACTTC	CASSLETEYSYEQYF	15	NA	many	TRBV7-8	TRBJ2-7
TGTGCCAGCAGCGTAGCGGGAATCTCCTACAATGAGCAGTTCTTC	CASSVAGISYNEQFF	15	TRBD2	many	TRBV7-9	TRBJ2-1
TGCAGTGCTTCCAGACAGGGGTTCAACGAGCAGTACTTC	CSASRQGFNEQYF	13	TRBD1	many	TRBV20-1	TRBJ2-7
TGTGCCAGCAGTGTGGCGGGAGAGGGCACAGATACGCAGTATTTT	CASSVAGEGTDTQYF	15	TRBD2	medium-sized	TRBV6-4	TRBJ2-3
TGCAGTGCTAGAGATCGAGTAGGAGGAGATACGCAGTATTTT	CSARDRVGGDTQYF	14	NA	many	TRBV20-1	TRBJ2-3
TGTGCCAGCAGCGGGACTAGGGGGGAGCAGTACTTC	CASSGTRGEQYF	12	TRBD2	many	TRBV13	TRBJ2-7
TGCGCCAGCAGCTTGAAACCCGGCGGAAGGCCCATGGCCAGCACAGATACGCAGTATTTT	CASSLKPGGRPMASTDTQYF	20	NA	NA	TRBV5-1	TRBJ2-3
TGTGCCAGCAGCTTAAACGGCGGGACTAGCGGGATGGGGGAGCTGTTTTTT	CASSLNGGTSGMGELFF	17	TRBD2	many	TRBV7-6	TRBJ2-2
TGCGCCAGCAGCCAAGGACCAGGGACGAACACCGGGGAGCTGTTTTTT	CASSQGPGTNTGELFF	16	NA	medium-sized	TRBV4-1	TRBJ2-2